The 22 T cell receptor beta chains below come from one sample, sequenced in a study of shared clonotypes between healthy human individuals. Data came from immunoSEQ multiplex PCR; TCRdb stores just in-frame clones and leaves some out. Among some 100,000 clones listed, around 65% were seen once. The material sequenced was memory CD8+ T cells sorted from blood. Subset of the sample: CD45RO+ cells pooled with CCR7-negative TemRA cells. The receptors derive from a woman aged 25 to 39 in good health.

The chain combines TRBV2 with TRBJ1-1, with D unclear. CDR3 length equals 12 residues. Trimming removed 7 bases at V and 1 base at J, with 7 bases between. CDR1 is SNHLY, CDR2 FYNNEI, per germline. The CDR3 spells CASKPENTEAFF. The CDR3 coding sequence is TGTGCCAGCAAGCCGGAGAACACTGAAGCTTTCTTT.

A few counts support this clone. The CDR3 sequence: CASRAVSGGSSGANVLTF. The CDR3 DNA sequence: TGTGCCAGCAGGGCCGTAAGCGGGGGGAGCTCTGGGGCCAACGTCCTGACTTTC. The rearrangement links TRBV2 to TRBJ2-6; TRBD2 agrees at 9 bases. The germline V gene has CDR1 SNHLY and CDR2 FYNNEI. The CDR3 loop spans 18 amino acids. V dropped 6 bases and J dropped 0; count of bases not matched to a gene: 9.

The chain combines TRBV7-9 with TRBJ2-3, with 10 bases identical to TRBD2. Germline lookup yields CDR1 SEHNR and CDR2 FQNEAQ (reference sequence). This CDR3 is built from 15 residues. V dropped 6 bases and J dropped 1; count of bases not matched to a gene: 4. The CDR3 coding sequence is TGTGCCAGCAGAATGGGGACTAGCGGCACAGATACGCAGTATTTT. Amino acid sequence: CASRMGTSGTDTQYF.

The V call is TRBV11-2, the J call TRBJ2-5, with D perhaps given as TRBD1 or TRBD2 (5 bases each). Germline CDR1 and CDR2: SGHAT and FQNNGV. V was shortened by 5 bases and J by 7 bases, with 20 bases between the two germline ends. The length of the CDR3 is 15 residues. The DNA for the CDR3 is TGTGCCAGCAGCCGAGTCCGGGACGGGATCGTGACCCAGTACTTC. Its protein is CASSRVRDGIVTQYF.

This clone was recorded a few times. Within the sample, other DNA sequences also encode this same CDR3. The chain carries TRBV6-1 and TRBJ2-3; 9 bases line up with TRBD2. The CDR3 extends over 15 amino acids. Per the germline V gene, CDR1 is MNHNS and CDR2 is SASEGT. Losses at the gene ends were 2 bases for V and 4 bases for J; bases not matched to a gene: 4. The CDR3 DNA is TGTGCCAGCAGTGAATTGGCGGGAGGGCCAGATACGCAGTATTTT. Its protein product is CASSELAGGPDTQYF.

This chain joins TRBV15 and TRBJ2-1; 7 bases match TRBD2. The CDR3 sequence is 16 residues long. Germline V gene lookup returns CDR1 LNHNV and CDR2 YYDKDF (reference sequence). V lost 1 base, J lost 3 bases, and 6 bases stayed unmatched. CDR3 region: CATSRVSSGDYNEQFF. The CDR3, as DNA: TGTGCCACCAGCAGAGTCTCTAGCGGCGACTACAATGAGCAGTTCTTC.

The chain combines TRBV6-6 with TRBJ2-7; 12 bases are shared with TRBD1. V lost 5 bases to trimming and J lost 7 bases; unmatched junction nucleotides: 9. CDR3 length equals 15 residues. Germline V gives CDR1 MNHNY, CDR2 SVGAGI (reference sequence). CDR3 amino acids: CASSQPGQGAREQYF. For the CDR3, the DNA is TGTGCCAGCAGTCAACCGGGACAGGGGGCTAGGGAGCAGTACTTC.

The chain is built from TRBV6-5 and TRBJ1-4; D is unclear. V was cut by 4 bases and J by 8 bases, with 14 bases left in between. The CDR3 loop spans 14 amino acids. From germline, CDR1 is MNHEY and CDR2 SVGAGI. The CDR3 DNA reads as TGTGCCAGCAGTTGGACTGTTTCCCGAGAAAAACTGTTTTTT. Encoded protein: CASSWTVSREKLFF.

In the case of this clone: The identical CDR3 is also encoded by other nucleotide sequences in the sample. V gene TRBV4-2 combines with J gene TRBJ1-1, with a tentative D call TRBD1 (6 bases). The germline V gene has CDR1 LGHNA and CDR2 YNFKEQ. The CDR3 length is 15 residues. The V end lost 2 bases, the J end lost 2 bases, and 12 bases lay between the germline ends. CDR3 sequence: CASSQPGQRNTEAFF. DNA of the CDR3: TGTGCCAGCAGCCAACCAGGACAGAGAAACACTGAAGCTTTCTTT.

The V call is TRBV7-9, the J call TRBJ2-7; TRBD2 matches at 10 bases. This CDR3 has 16 amino acids. J was trimmed by 6 bases and V by 7 bases; bases with no gene match: 15. Germline CDR1 SEHNR, CDR2 FQNEAQ (reference sequence). CDR3 coding DNA: TGTGCCAGCACCATCTCCCCCGCTAGCGGGAGTGGCGAGCAGTACTTC. Amino acids: CASTISPASGSGEQYF.

The chain combines TRBV6-1 with TRBJ2-3, with 9 bases identical to TRBD1. The germline CDR1 and CDR2 sequences are MNHNS and SASEGT. V shed 4 bases and J 3 bases; nucleotides not matched to a gene: 11. The CDR3 sequence is 17 residues long. The chain's CDR3 is CASSGPPGTGTTDTQYF. CDR3 coding DNA: TGTGCCAGCAGTGGTCCTCCAGGGACAGGGACTACAGATACGCAGTATTTT.

V and J are TRBV5-4 and TRBJ2-5; a weak D match, TRBD2 (5 bases). Germline-derived CDR1 and CDR2 are SGHNT and YYREEE (reference sequence). V lost 2 bases to trimming and J lost 1 base, with 6 bases between them. The CDR3 has 13 residues. The CDR3 spells CASSLSGQETQYF. The CDR3 bases are TGTGCCAGCAGCTTAAGCGGCCAAGAGACCCAGTACTTC.

The chain uses TRBV18 and TRBJ1-1; D may be TRBD1 (5 bases). The V gene's germline CDR1 is KGHSH and CDR2 LQKENI. The CDR3 is 13 amino acids. Between the trimmed V and J ends, which lost 4 bases and 3 bases, there was a span of 9 bases. The CDR3 spells CASSLGADTEAFF. In DNA form, the CDR3 reads TGTGCCAGCTCACTCGGGGCGGACACTGAAGCTTTCTTT.

The chain employs TRBV27 and TRBJ2-5; the D gene is possibly TRBD1 (6 bases). CDR1 and CDR2 (germline): MNHEY, SMNVEV (reference sequence). CDR3 size: 13 residues. Trimming took off 2 bases at V and 5 bases at J, with 9 bases between the two ends. CDR3 sequence: CASSLQGHETQYF. CDR3 DNA sequence: TGTGCCAGCAGTTTACAGGGACACGAGACCCAGTACTTC.

The rearrangement uses TRBV6-5 and TRBJ2-7; TRBD2 matches 10 bases. V dropped 6 bases and J dropped 2; count of bases not matched to a gene: 4. This CDR3 spans 14 amino acids. Germline CDR1 and CDR2: MNHEY and SVGAGI. The CDR3 nucleotides are TGTGCCAGCAGGCGGACTAGCGGTCCCTACGAGCAGTACTTC. It codes for CASRRTSGPYEQYF.

In its sample, this clone was seen once. V is TRBV19 and J is TRBJ2-3; the D gene is possibly TRBD2 (6 bases). Trimming cost V 8 bases and J 2 bases, with 14 bases left between them. The CDR3 loop spans 14 amino acids. CDR1 is LNHDA, CDR2 SQIVND, per germline (reference sequence). The CDR3 spells CASHLSGVTDTQYF. The CDR3 DNA reads TGTGCCAGTCATCTCTCGGGAGTCACAGATACGCAGTATTTT.

The V and J genes are TRBV19 and TRBJ2-7, with TRBD1 matching 7 bases. V shed 1 base, J shed 3 bases, and the junction held 6 bases outside the gene matches. This CDR3 region has 15 residues. CDR1 LNHDA and CDR2 SQIVND come from the germline V gene (reference sequence). CDR3 sequence (DNA): TGTGCCAGTAGTATAGTCTGGGACAGTAACTACGAGCAGTACTTC. Translation: CASSIVWDSNYEQYF.

V is TRBV11-2 and J is TRBJ2-5, with D hard to call. CDR1 is SGHAT, CDR2 FQNNGV, per germline. The CDR3 runs to 15 residues. V shed 3 bases and J shed 3 bases, with 14 bases lying between them. CDR3 bases: TGTGCCAGCAGCTTTGCGGCCGTCCGGGAAGAGACCCAGTACTTC. This translates into CASSFAAVREETQYF. The whole variable domain, remainder taken from reference TRBV11-2 and TRBJ2-5, is EAGVAQSPRYKIIEKRQSVAFWCNPISGHATLYWYQQILGQGPKLLIQFQNNGVVDDSQLPKDRFSAERLKGVDSTLKIQPAKLEDSAVYLCASSFAAVREETQYFGPGTRLLVL.

This clone was seen a single time. The rearrangement uses TRBV10-3 and TRBJ2-2, with D possibly being TRBD1 (6 bases). The V gene's germline CDR1 is ENHRY and CDR2 SYGVKD. V lost 3 bases to trimming and J lost 6 bases, with 14 bases between them. This CDR3 is 15 amino acids long. Here the CDR3 reads CAISDLDEGAGELFF. The CDR3 nucleotides are TGTGCCATCAGTGATTTGGACGAGGGGGCCGGGGAGCTGTTTTTT.

Remarks on this clone: This likely traces to a read error, being one base from a far larger clone. The genes are TRBV25-1 and TRBJ2-2; weak D call: TRBD2 (5 bases). This CDR3 has 17 amino acids. CDR1 is MGHDK and CDR2 is SYGVNS in the germline V gene. The CDR3 DNA sequence: TGTGCCAGCAGTGAATATAAGGACGGCAAGAACACCGGGAAGCTGTTTTTT. Amino acid sequence: CASSEYKDGKNTGKLFF.

This clone was observed at least ten times. The chain combines TRBV14 with TRBJ2-5; 8 nucleotides line up with TRBD1. This CDR3 contains 17 residues. The germline CDR1 and CDR2 sequences are SGHDN and FVKESK. Trimming at V came to 3 bases and at J to 4 bases, leaving 13 bases not matched to a gene. CDR3 DNA sequence: TGTGCCAGCAGCCATAGGCGTGGCAGGGGGCGCGGAGAGACCCAGTACTTC. Its protein is CASSHRRGRGRGETQYF.

The genes are TRBV30 and TRBJ2-7, with D tentatively TRBD2 (5 bases). Between the trimmed V and J ends, which lost 0 bases and 6 bases, there was a span of 9 bases. This CDR3 spans 12 amino acids. Germline CDR1 and CDR2: GTSNPN and SVGIG (reference sequence). The CDR3 loop reads CAWSVSRAEQYF. The CDR3 DNA reads TGTGCCTGGAGTGTCTCGAGGGCCGAGCAGTACTTC.